The rows below give T cell receptor beta chains drawn from one sample of a study of cytomegalovirus exposure and HLA in healthy donors. The table came from immunoSEQ multiplex PCR; TCRdb's copy has only in-frame clones and leaves some out. The sample lists more than 85,000 clones, about three quarters occurring once. Material: PBMCs. The source is a man between 25 and 39 years old in good health and CMV-seropositive. The CDR3 runs from the conserved cysteine through the conserved F or W. A D gene is named only where the DNA matches it firmly. For some rows the clone size is stated as once, few or many, or as a class when expanded; others skip it.

clone size: -
D gene: TRBD2
V gene: TRBV28
J gene: TRBJ2-7
CDR3 protein: CASSSPSGGRYEQYF
CDR3 DNA: TGTGCCAGCAGTTCGCCTAGCGGGGGACGCTACGAGCAGTACTTC

clone size: once
D gene: TRBD2
V gene: TRBV5-1
J gene: TRBJ2-5
CDR3 protein: CASSLGLAGGGETQYF
CDR3 DNA: TGCGCCAGCAGCTTAGGCCTAGCGGGGGGCGGAGAGACCCAGTACTTC

clone size: -
D gene: -
V gene: TRBV7-9
J gene: TRBJ1-1
CDR3 protein: CASSPQVGTEAFF
CDR3 DNA: TGTGCCAGCAGCCCTCAGGTCGGCACTGAAGCTTTCTTT

clone size: -
D gene: -
V gene: TRBV7-9
J gene: TRBJ2-7
CDR3 protein: CASRFVGGAAYEQYF
CDR3 DNA: TGTGCCAGCAGGTTCGTCGGGGGAGCCGCCTACGAGCAGTACTTC

clone size: -
D gene: TRBD1
V gene: TRBV29-1
J gene: TRBJ2-7
CDR3 protein: CSVRQGVSYEQYF
CDR3 DNA: TGCAGCGTTAGACAGGGAGTCTCCTACGAGCAGTACTTC

clone size: -
D gene: -
V gene: TRBV21-1
J gene: TRBJ2-3
CDR3 protein: CASSKGRGGLDTDTQYF
CDR3 DNA: TGTGCCAGCAGCAAAGGGAGGGGCGGTCTAGACACAGATACGCAGTATTTT

clone size: -
D gene: -
V gene: TRBV2
J gene: TRBJ2-3
CDR3 protein: CASTTTAGTQYF
CDR3 DNA: TGTGCCAGCACCACAACGGCGGGAACGCAGTATTTT

clone size: -
D gene: -
V gene: TRBV27
J gene: TRBJ2-3
CDR3 protein: CASSQADTQYF
CDR3 DNA: TGTGCCAGCTCCCAGGCAGATACGCAGTATTTT

clone size: -
D gene: TRBD1
V gene: TRBV6-5
J gene: TRBJ2-7
CDR3 protein: CASSGQGMSYEQYF
CDR3 DNA: TGTGCCAGCAGTGGACAGGGTATGAGCTACGAGCAGTACTTC

clone size: -
D gene: TRBD2
V gene: TRBV7-2
J gene: TRBJ2-7
CDR3 protein: CASSRTSGNSYEQYF
CDR3 DNA: TGTGCCAGCAGCCGGACTAGCGGGAACTCCTACGAGCAGTACTTC

clone size: few
D gene: -
V gene: TRBV9
J gene: TRBJ1-1
CDR3 protein: CASSASAVTEAFF
CDR3 DNA: TGTGCCAGCAGCGCCTCCGCGGTAACTGAAGCTTTCTTT

clone size: -
D gene: -
V gene: TRBV12-2
J gene: TRBJ2-5
CDR3 protein: CASRLGDRGYQETQYF
CDR3 DNA: TGTGCAAGTCGCTTAGGCGATAGGGGGTACCAAGAGACCCAGTACTTC

clone size: -
D gene: TRBD2
V gene: TRBV5-5
J gene: TRBJ2-5
CDR3 protein: CASSLAFRASGLETQYF
CDR3 DNA: TGTGCCAGCAGCTTGGCCTTTAGGGCTAGCGGGCTGGAGACCCAGTACTTC

clone size: -
D gene: -
V gene: TRBV20-1
J gene: TRBJ2-7
CDR3 protein: CSAYSSYEQYF
CDR3 DNA: TGCAGTGCGTACAGCTCCTACGAGCAGTACTTC

clone size: -
D gene: TRBD2
V gene: TRBV19
J gene: TRBJ2-3
CDR3 protein: CASSILPTSGGPTDTQYF
CDR3 DNA: TGTGCCAGTAGTATACTCCCCACTAGCGGGGGACCGACAGATACGCAGTATTTT

clone size: once
D gene: TRBD1
V gene: TRBV2
J gene: TRBJ1-5
CDR3 protein: CASSVLDRVRFEFLNQPQHF
CDR3 DNA: TGTGCCAGCAGCGTTCTGGACAGGGTGCGTTTCGAGTTTTTAAATCAGCCCCAGCATTTT

clone size: few
D gene: -
V gene: TRBV6-1
J gene: TRBJ1-2
CDR3 protein: CASRFLTGDLGYTF
CDR3 DNA: TGTGCCAGCAGGTTCCTGACAGGCGATCTAGGCTACACCTTC

clone size: -
D gene: -
V gene: TRBV2
J gene: TRBJ1-4
CDR3 protein: CASSPQGANEKLFF
CDR3 DNA: TGTGCCAGCAGTCCACAGGGAGCTAATGAAAAACTGTTTTTT

clone size: -
D gene: -
V gene: TRBV4-1
J gene: TRBJ2-7
CDR3 protein: CASSLQGGGEQYF
CDR3 DNA: TGCGCCAGCAGCCTTCAAGGGGGGGGCGAGCAGTACTTC

clone size: few
D gene: -
V gene: TRBV7-9
J gene: TRBJ1-6
CDR3 protein: CASSHPHSPLHF
CDR3 DNA: TGTGCCAGCAGCCATCCCCATTCACCCCTCCACTTT

clone size: -
D gene: TRBD1
V gene: TRBV27
J gene: TRBJ2-2
CDR3 protein: CASSPDRPGTGELFF
CDR3 DNA: TGTGCCAGCAGTCCGGACAGGCCGGGCACCGGGGAGCTGTTTTTT

clone size: few
D gene: TRBD2
V gene: TRBV2
J gene: TRBJ2-7
CDR3 protein: CASSDTASGNEQYF
CDR3 DNA: TGTGCCAGCAGTGATACGGCTAGCGGGAACGAGCAGTACTTC

clone size: -
D gene: TRBD1
V gene: TRBV18
J gene: TRBJ1-4
CDR3 protein: CASSGTGRNEKLFF
CDR3 DNA: TGTGCCAGCTCAGGGACAGGGAGAAATGAAAAACTGTTTTTT

clone size: -
D gene: TRBD1
V gene: TRBV15
J gene: TRBJ1-2
CDR3 protein: CATSRERVGQGANYGYTF
CDR3 DNA: TGTGCCACCAGCAGAGAGAGGGTAGGACAGGGCGCTAACTATGGCTACACCTTC

clone size: -
D gene: -
V gene: TRBV5-1
J gene: TRBJ2-7
CDR3 protein: CASSPGRGLGYEQYF
CDR3 DNA: TGCGCCAGCAGTCCTGGGCGGGGCCTCGGTTACGAGCAGTACTTC

clone size: -
D gene: -
V gene: TRBV28
J gene: TRBJ1-5
CDR3 protein: CASSLGQGRQPQHF
CDR3 DNA: TGTGCCAGCAGTTTGGGCCAGGGTCGGCAGCCCCAGCATTTT

clone size: -
D gene: TRBD1
V gene: TRBV6-5
J gene: TRBJ2-1
CDR3 protein: CASSRSGQANEQFF
CDR3 DNA: TGTGCCAGCAGCCGATCCGGACAGGCCAATGAGCAGTTCTTC

clone size: -
D gene: -
V gene: TRBV25-1
J gene: TRBJ2-7
CDR3 protein: CASSDPRGGDEQYF
CDR3 DNA: TGTGCCAGCAGTGACCCAAGGGGCGGTGACGAGCAGTACTTC

clone size: -
D gene: TRBD1
V gene: TRBV6-5
J gene: TRBJ1-2
CDR3 protein: CASRLTGQAGYGYTF
CDR3 DNA: TGTGCCAGCAGATTAACAGGACAGGCCGGCTATGGCTACACCTTC

clone size: -
D gene: TRBD1
V gene: TRBV6-6
J gene: TRBJ2-5
CDR3 protein: CASTWGDRVIETQYF
CDR3 DNA: TGTGCCAGCACATGGGGGGACAGGGTTATTGAGACCCAGTACTTC

clone size: -
D gene: TRBD2
V gene: TRBV27
J gene: TRBJ2-1
CDR3 protein: CASSSGLASYNEQFF
CDR3 DNA: TGTGCCAGCAGTTCGGGACTAGCCTCCTACAATGAGCAGTTCTTC

clone size: -
D gene: TRBD2
V gene: TRBV27
J gene: TRBJ2-5
CDR3 protein: CASSPHSGTSGGARETQYF
CDR3 DNA: TGTGCCAGCAGTCCTCACTCCGGGACTAGCGGGGGGGCGAGGGAGACCCAGTACTTC

clone size: -
D gene: TRBD2
V gene: TRBV4-2
J gene: TRBJ2-2
CDR3 protein: CASSPVAGGNTGELFF
CDR3 DNA: TGTGCCAGCAGCCCCGTAGCGGGGGGAAACACCGGGGAGCTGTTTTTT

clone size: -
D gene: TRBD1
V gene: TRBV7-9
J gene: TRBJ2-7
CDR3 protein: CASSDRESEQYF
CDR3 DNA: TGTGCCAGCAGCGACAGGGAATCCGAGCAGTACTTC

clone size: -
D gene: -
V gene: TRBV5-1
J gene: TRBJ2-3
CDR3 protein: CASSLDPPEGSHHTQYF
CDR3 DNA: TGCGCCAGCAGCTTGGACCCCCCGGAGGGGTCCCATCATACGCAGTATTTT

clone size: -
D gene: -
V gene: TRBV4-1
J gene: TRBJ2-7
CDR3 protein: CASSRNRDLNEQYF
CDR3 DNA: TGCGCCAGCAGCCGCAACAGGGATCTTAACGAGCAGTACTTC

clone size: few
D gene: -
V gene: TRBV28
J gene: TRBJ1-1
CDR3 protein: CASSLGAGGTEAFF
CDR3 DNA: TGTGCCAGCAGTTTGGGGGCGGGGGGCACTGAAGCTTTCTTT

clone size: -
D gene: -
V gene: TRBV5-8
J gene: TRBJ1-2
CDR3 protein: CASSLKPGAMGGYTF
CDR3 DNA: TGTGCCAGCAGCTTGAAGCCTGGGGCGATGGGTGGCTACACCTTC

clone size: -
D gene: TRBD1
V gene: TRBV30
J gene: TRBJ1-5
CDR3 protein: CAWRPPGQLFYSNQPQHF
CDR3 DNA: TGTGCCTGGAGACCCCCGGGACAGCTCTTTTATAGCAATCAGCCCCAGCATTTT

clone size: -
D gene: -
V gene: TRBV6-5
J gene: TRBJ2-1
CDR3 protein: CASSRGQFINEQFF
CDR3 DNA: TGTGCCAGCAGCCGCGGACAGTTCATTAATGAGCAGTTCTTC

clone size: -
D gene: TRBD2
V gene: TRBV27
J gene: TRBJ2-1
CDR3 protein: CASRPLSGGLNEQFF
CDR3 DNA: TGTGCCAGCAGACCTTTATCGGGGGGGCTTAATGAGCAGTTCTTC

clone size: -
D gene: -
V gene: TRBV28
J gene: TRBJ2-3
CDR3 protein: CASARPDTQYF
CDR3 DNA: TGTGCCAGCGCGAGGCCAGATACGCAGTATTTT

clone size: -
D gene: -
V gene: TRBV2
J gene: TRBJ2-5
CDR3 protein: CATRGAGVETQYF
CDR3 DNA: TGTGCTACTCGGGGGGCCGGGGTAGAGACCCAGTACTTC

clone size: once
D gene: -
V gene: TRBV10-2
J gene: TRBJ2-5
CDR3 protein: CASRGAQETQYF
CDR3 DNA: TGCGCCAGCAGGGGGGCCCAAGAGACCCAGTACTTC

clone size: -
D gene: -
V gene: TRBV4-1
J gene: TRBJ2-5
CDR3 protein: CASSQEGRSQETQYF
CDR3 DNA: TGCGCCAGCAGCCAAGAAGGCAGGTCACAAGAGACCCAGTACTTC

clone size: -
D gene: TRBD1
V gene: TRBV28
J gene: TRBJ2-5
CDR3 protein: CACQTGGRETQYF
CDR3 DNA: TGTGCCTGTCAAACAGGGGGCCGGGAGACCCAGTACTTC

clone size: -
D gene: -
V gene: TRBV5-5
J gene: TRBJ1-2
CDR3 protein: CASSLVGGTLANYGYTF
CDR3 DNA: TGTGCCAGCAGCTTGGTCGGGGGGACTTTAGCTAACTATGGCTACACCTTC

clone size: -
D gene: -
V gene: TRBV30
J gene: TRBJ2-7
CDR3 protein: CAWSRGGGLSSYEQYF
CDR3 DNA: TGTGCCTGGAGCCGGGGAGGAGGCTTAAGCTCCTACGAGCAGTACTTC

clone size: -
D gene: -
V gene: TRBV6-6
J gene: TRBJ2-1
CDR3 protein: CASRDRDYSYNEQFF
CDR3 DNA: TGTGCCAGCAGGGACCGGGATTACTCCTACAATGAGCAGTTCTTC

clone size: -
D gene: -
V gene: TRBV13
J gene: TRBJ2-3
CDR3 protein: CASSSEGTSTDTQYF
CDR3 DNA: TGTGCCAGCAGCTCAGAAGGGACTAGCACAGATACGCAGTATTTT

clone size: -
D gene: TRBD2
V gene: TRBV9
J gene: TRBJ2-7
CDR3 protein: CASSGGGTSYHEQYF
CDR3 DNA: TGTGCCAGCAGCGGGGGCGGGACTAGCTATCACGAGCAGTACTTC

clone size: few
D gene: -
V gene: TRBV28
J gene: TRBJ1-2
CDR3 protein: CASSLSRGYTF
CDR3 DNA: TGTGCCAGCAGTTTAAGTAGAGGCTACACCTTC

clone size: -
D gene: TRBD1
V gene: TRBV5-1
J gene: TRBJ1-1
CDR3 protein: CASSRGQVGFEAFF
CDR3 DNA: TGCGCCAGCAGCAGGGGACAGGTGGGTTTTGAAGCTTTCTTT

clone size: once
D gene: -
V gene: TRBV9
J gene: TRBJ2-3
CDR3 protein: CASSVVAASTDTQYF
CDR3 DNA: TGTGCCAGCAGCGTGGTGGCGGCTAGCACAGATACGCAGTATTTT

clone size: few
D gene: -
V gene: TRBV6-1
J gene: TRBJ1-1
CDR3 protein: CASSETVLEAVF
CDR3 DNA: TGTGCCAGCAGTGAAACGGTCCTAGAGGCTGTATTT

clone size: -
D gene: -
V gene: TRBV14
J gene: TRBJ2-7
CDR3 protein: CASSQDTGDTYYEQYF
CDR3 DNA: TGTGCCAGCAGCCAAGATACTGGGGACACCTACTACGAGCAGTACTTC

clone size: -
D gene: -
V gene: TRBV9
J gene: TRBJ2-5
CDR3 protein: CASSVAPIEQETQYF
CDR3 DNA: TGTGCCAGCAGCGTAGCCCCAATAGAGCAAGAGACCCAGTACTTC

clone size: once
D gene: -
V gene: TRBV9
J gene: TRBJ1-1
CDR3 protein: CASSKGGDTEAFF
CDR3 DNA: TGTGCCAGCAGCAAGGGGGGGGACACTGAAGCTTTCTTT

clone size: -
D gene: -
V gene: TRBV4-3
J gene: TRBJ2-1
CDR3 protein: CASSQVSFRNNEQFF
CDR3 DNA: TGCGCCAGCAGCCAAGTGAGCTTCCGAAACAATGAGCAGTTCTTC

clone size: few
D gene: TRBD1
V gene: TRBV7-9
J gene: TRBJ2-7
CDR3 protein: CSSSRYDRVYEQYF
CDR3 DNA: TGTTCCAGCAGCCGATACGACAGGGTATACGAGCAGTACTTC